This TCR beta chain was retrieved from a study of cytomegalovirus exposure and HLA in healthy donors. Study results and limitations: The study found most TCR sequences rare, yet found some public TCRs in many donors.

After removal of 2 bases from V and 7 bases from J, the junction contained 3 bases not matched to a gene. Per germline, CDR1 GTSNPN and CDR2 SVGIG (reference sequence). This CDR3 region has 14 residues. Donors likely had unrecorded immune exposures despite being nominally healthy when sampled. 60 Vbeta and 13 Jbeta primers were used in PCR. Generated by immunoSEQ multiplex PCR, the TCRdb table keeps only in-frame clones and is missing some. The sample carries 100,000 to 150,000 clones, 82% recorded once. On this clone: Its antigen is as yet unknown.

This clonotype originated in a boy aged 5-17 years in good health and CMV-seronegative. The chain couples TRBV30 to TRBJ1-5, with 12 bases aligning to TRBD1. The sample comprised PBMCs. CDR3 DNA: TGTGCCTGGAGTCGGGGACAGGGGGCCCAGCCCCAGCATTTT. It encodes CAWSRGQGAQPQHF.